The 14 T cell receptor beta chains below were found in one sample sequenced in a study of blood T cell repertoires in COVID-19. The method was immunoSEQ multiplex PCR; TCRdb's version includes in-frame clones alone and lacks a portion of them. The data show under 250,000 clones, about 91% seen once. The sequenced sample was peripheral blood. These receptors originate from a man aged 25-45 years with acute or convalescent COVID-19.

The chain is built from TRBV28 and TRBJ1-2, with unresolved D. Trimming shortened V by 4 bases and J by 5 bases, and 11 bases separated the two germline ends. The V gene's germline CDR1 is MDHEN and CDR2 SYDVKM. The CDR3 length is 13 residues. The CDR3 sequence is CASSSNLEYGYTF. CDR3 coding DNA: TGTGCCAGCAGTTCAAATCTAGAGTATGGCTACACCTTC.

The V call is TRBV5-5, the J call TRBJ1-3, with D possibly TRBD1 on 5 matching bases. Germline-derived CDR1 and CDR2 are SGHKS and YYEKEE (reference sequence). Between the trimmed V and J ends, which lost 0 bases and 1 base, there was a span of 8 bases. The CDR3 extends over 15 amino acids. The CDR3 reads CASSLEKGSGNTIYF. CDR3 in DNA: TGTGCCAGCAGCTTGGAAAAGGGGTCTGGAAACACCATATATTTT.

J is TRBJ2-1 and V is TRBV29-1, with D possibly being TRBD2 (6 bases). V was shortened by 8 bases and J by 9 bases, with 14 bases between the two germline ends. This CDR3 is 11 amino acids long. The germline V gene has CDR1 SQVTM and CDR2 ANQGSEA. CDR3 DNA sequence: TGCAGCACAAATTCGGGGGTTGAGCAGTTCTTC. This translates into CSTNSGVEQFF.

The genes are TRBV5-1 and TRBJ2-7; 7 bases are a match to TRBD1. V gave up 5 bases and J gave up 5 bases; unmatched junction bases: 4. Germline V gene sequence: CDR1 SGHRS, CDR2 YFSETQ. The CDR3 runs 12 residues. In DNA, the CDR3 is TGCGCCAGCAGTGAAGGGGGCCACGAGCAGTACTTC. Protein sequence: CASSEGGHEQYF.

This clone was recorded a few times. The chain recombines TRBV5-5 with TRBJ1-5; no firm D call. With 0 bases removed from V and 7 bases from J, the gap between germline ends came to 14 bases. There are 15 residues in the CDR3. The germline gives CDR1 SGHKS, CDR2 YYEKEE (reference sequence). CDR3 residues: CASSLGRMVGQPQHF. The DNA of the CDR3 is TGTGCCAGCAGCTTGGGCAGGATGGTTGGACAGCCCCAGCATTTT. The variable domain in full, completed from reference TRBV5-5 and TRBJ1-5, reads DAGVTQSPTHLIKTRGQQVTLRCSPISGHKSVSWYQQVLGQGPQFIFQYYEKEERGRGNFPDRFSARQFPNYSSELNVNALLLGDSALYLCASSLGRMVGQPQHFGDGTRLSIL.

V usage is TRBV27 and J usage is TRBJ1-5, with 7 bases identical to TRBD1. The V gene's germline CDR1 is MNHEY and CDR2 SMNVEV (reference sequence). Trimming removed 6 bases from V and 4 bases from J; junction bases left unmatched: 18. This CDR3 spans 18 amino acids. CDR3 in amino acids: CASRHTYSGTALNQPQHF. The CDR3 DNA is TGTGCCAGCAGACACACCTACTCCGGGACAGCCCTGAATCAGCCCCAGCATTTT.

This clone was seen once. V gene TRBV24-1 combines with J gene TRBJ2-3, with 8 bases lining up with TRBD1. The V gene end was trimmed by 6 bases and the J gene end by 6 bases; junction bases not matched to a gene: 10. CDR3 length: 15 amino acids. CDR1 is KGHDR and CDR2 is SFDVKD in the germline V gene. In DNA, the CDR3 is TGTGCCACCAGTCCTCAACAGGGGGTCCGGGATACGCAGTATTTT. It specifies CATSPQQGVRDTQYF.

The V gene is TRBV11-3, the J gene TRBJ2-7, with D possibly being TRBD2 (5 bases). The CDR3 consists of 13 residues. Trimming stripped 5 bases from V and 9 bases from J, with 17 bases between. Germline values: CDR1 SGHNT, CDR2 YENEEA. CDR3: CASSPSRRTVQYF. For the CDR3, the DNA is TGTGCCAGCAGCCCCAGTCGGAGGACTGTGCAGTACTTC.

The chain recombines TRBV19 with TRBJ2-4; tentatively, D is TRBD1 (6 bases). V lost 7 bases and J lost 7, with 11 bases in between. Germline CDR1 LNHDA, CDR2 SQIVND (reference sequence). The CDR3 runs to 12 residues. The DNA for the CDR3 is TGTGCCAGTACCCCAGGGGATAACATTCAGTACTTC. It yields the protein CASTPGDNIQYF.

The chain couples TRBV15 to TRBJ2-7; D is unresolved. The CDR3 contains 13 residues. Trimming left V 0 bases short and J 9 bases short, with 12 bases between. Germline assignment: CDR1 LNHNV and CDR2 YYDKDF (reference sequence). In DNA form, the CDR3 reads TGTGCCACCAGCAGAGAGCCCCGACTTGGGCAGTACTTC. Protein: CATSREPRLGQYF.

CDR3 nucleotides: TGTGCCAGCAGCTTAAGAGGGGAGCAGTTCTTC. Translation gives CASSLRGEQFF. V is TRBV27 and J is TRBJ2-1, with a tentative D call TRBD2 (5 bases). Trimming cost V 6 bases and J 10 bases, with 10 bases left between them. CDR3 size: 11 residues. Germline CDR1 MNHEY, CDR2 SMNVEV (reference sequence).

Comment on this clone: Other nucleotide sequences in the sample specify the same CDR3. This chain uses TRBV5-1 with TRBJ2-1; 8 bases are shared with TRBD2. This CDR3 has 14 amino acids. J lost 1 base, V lost 4 bases, and 1 base had no gene match. Germline V gene data show CDR1 as SGHRS and CDR2 as YFSETQ. The CDR3, as DNA: TGCGCCAGCAGCCCGGGGGGGTCCTACAATGAGCAGTTCTTC. Its translation is CASSPGGSYNEQFF.

This chain links TRBV11-2 with TRBJ2-2, with a possible D match to TRBD2 (5 bases). The CDR3 length is 13 residues. Trimming cost V 6 bases and J 6 bases, with 11 bases left between them. CDR1 is SGHAT and CDR2 is FQNNGV in the germline V gene. In nucleotides, the CDR3 is TGTGCCAGCAGTCTGGGAGAGGCCGGGGAGCTGTTTTTT. Protein sequence: CASSLGEAGELFF.

This chain uses TRBV5-1 with TRBJ2-3; 8 bases fit TRBD2. The CDR3 extends over 15 amino acids. The germline gives CDR1 SGHRS, CDR2 YFSETQ. V trimming: 5 bases; J trimming: 4 bases; junction bases outside the gene matches: 9. CDR3 coding DNA: TGCGCCAGCAGAAAGGGCGGGACTAGTGCAGATACGCAGTATTTT. Encoded protein: CASRKGGTSADTQYF.